This TCR beta chain was found in a study of T cells in Graves' hyperthyroidism and ophthalmopathy. The table lists this clonotype with many counts. RNA transcripts yielded amplified TCR beta CDR3 regions. Using the HTBI primer set, a first-round RT-PCR was run on the TCR CDR3. From the multiplex PCR reads, TCRdb called clonotypes with MiXCR, one entry per CDR3 protein. Among some 600,000 distinct CDR3 sequences, around 14% were seen once, and the ten largest hold 5.8%. Germline V gene sequence: CDR1 MNHEY, CDR2 SMNVEV (reference sequence). Trimming shortened V by 5 bases and J by 5 bases, and 18 bases separated the two germline ends. This CDR3 is built from 15 residues.

The receptor's source is a woman aged 25 to 39 with Graves' hyperthyroidism that later progressed to Graves' ophthalmopathy. The sample consisted of blood. V gene TRBV27 combines with J gene TRBJ2-5; possibly TRBD1 for D (6 bases). This CDR3 reads CASSHSRGSEETQYF. In DNA, the CDR3 is TGTGCCAGCAGTCATTCCAGGGGTAGCGAGGAGACCCAGTACTTC.